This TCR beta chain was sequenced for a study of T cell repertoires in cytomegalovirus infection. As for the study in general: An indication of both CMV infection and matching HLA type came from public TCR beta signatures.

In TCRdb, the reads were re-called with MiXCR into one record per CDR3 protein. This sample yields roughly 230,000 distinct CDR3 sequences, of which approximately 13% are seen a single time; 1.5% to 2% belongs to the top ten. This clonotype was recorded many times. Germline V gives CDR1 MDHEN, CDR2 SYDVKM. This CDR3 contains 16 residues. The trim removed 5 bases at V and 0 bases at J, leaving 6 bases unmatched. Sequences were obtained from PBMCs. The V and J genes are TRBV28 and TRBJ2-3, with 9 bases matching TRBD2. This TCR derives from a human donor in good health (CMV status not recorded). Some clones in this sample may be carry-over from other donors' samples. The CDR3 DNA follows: TGTGCCAGCAGTACCCGACTAGCGGCTAGCACAGATACGCAGTATTTT. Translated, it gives CASSTRLAASTDTQYF.